This TCR beta chain stems from a study of blood T cell repertoires in COVID-19. Study members were between roughly 18 and 89 years old and lived in 24 US regions. CDR3 size: 13 residues. Germline values: CDR1 LGHDT, CDR2 YNNKEL (reference sequence). Trimming took off 6 bases at V and 1 base at J, with 7 bases between the two ends. Profiled with immunoSEQ multiplex PCR; TCRdb holds only in-frame clones, not every one. The sample has about 370,000 clones, roughly nine tenths seen once. This chain links TRBV3-1 (or the pseudogene TRBV3-2) with TRBJ1-3; D unresolved. The TCR was taken from a woman between 35 and 50 years old who had been exposed to COVID-19. Input material: PBMCs or T cells enriched from blood (not recorded which). CDR3 protein: CASRISSGNTIYF. The CDR3 nucleotides read TGTGCCAGCAGAATCTCGTCTGGAAACACCATATATTTT.